This TCR beta chain was obtained from a study of OX40 agonist ivuxolimab in advanced cancers. At the level of the whole study: Ivuxolimab was an agonistic, fully human IgG2 monoclonal antibody directed against OX40 (CD134), a costimulatory receptor. Intravenous ivuxolimab was administered to patients every 2 weeks at six dose levels: 0.01, 0.1, 0.3, 1.5, 3 and 10 mg/kg. Of the approximately 54 patients in dose escalation, about 20 had hepatocellular carcinoma, around 15 had melanoma, 9 had renal cell carcinoma and 9 had head and neck cancer. In the dose-escalation cohort, around four fifths of patients were male, and the mean age was roughly 60 years, with a range of roughly 20 to 79. Prior anti-PD-1, anti-PD-L1 or anti-CTLA-4 therapy was permitted, and 30% to 50% of dose-escalation patients had received checkpoint inhibitors. Three dose-escalation patients achieved partial responses, one with hepatocellular carcinoma and two with cutaneous melanoma. Peripheral TCRbeta sequencing aimed to test whether ivuxolimab altered TCR sequence diversity and caused clonal T-cell expansion. The paper describes the monotherapy dose-escalation part (N ≈ 52 patients) of the phase I trial of ivuxolimab. Here is what the overall study found, with its caveats: Antigen specificity was not determined for the clonally expanded peripheral T cells. Low levels of normalized T-cell clonal expansion were also seen in some nonresponding patients. In the 0.1-3.0 mg/kg groups, partial responders were among the patients with the lowest normalized peripheral clonal expansion, particularly in CD8+ T cells. After ivuxolimab, more expanded clones were found on average in CD8+ T cells than in CD4+ T cells. At doses from 0.1 to 3.0 mg/kg, clonal expansion was seen in both CD4+ and CD8+ blood T cells between baseline and week 6.

The CDR3 has 19 amino acids, counting the end cysteine and phenylalanine. Solely the CDR3 DNA is kept, with 57 bases framed from the first base. Via the germline V gene (reference sequence), CDR1 is LNHNV and CDR2 YYDKDF. V is shortened by 6 bases, J by 0 bases, and the region joining them spans 26 bases. The trial excluded patients who had a history of autoimmune disease or who were on systemic immunosuppression. Peripheral blood for TCR sequencing was collected from all dose cohorts at baseline, on cycle 4 day 1, and on cycle 7 day 1. The samples were drawn from a first-in-human, open-label, multicenter phase I dose-escalation trial of ivuxolimab. Adults with locally advanced or metastatic head and neck squamous cell, hepatocellular, melanoma or renal cell carcinoma were enrolled in the trial. CD4+ and CD8+ T cells were sorted separately from peripheral blood before TCR sequencing. Genomic DNA was isolated from the sorted cells so that the TCRbeta CDR3 region could be sequenced. TCRbeta CDR3 regions were sequenced using the immunoSEQ Assay. The source is immuneACCESS, and TCRdb retained only in-frame sequences with V and J called. Part of the clones is not carried over; for the studies checked, unresolved V genes explain less than half of this, and the remainder is unexplained. The sample table lists 65,000 or so clones, around four fifths of them with a count of one. The ten biggest clones cover approximately 2% of the sample.

Details on this clone: Its antigen is unknown. Base qualities were left out, and no much larger clone turns up one base away.

The sample here was CD4+ or CD8+ T cells sorted from blood, taken in a trial of the OX40 agonist ivuxolimab. Recombination connected TRBV15 to TRBJ1-2, with TRBD1 tentatively as D gene (6 bases match). The clonotype originates from an adult with an advanced solid tumor such as melanoma, head and neck, liver or kidney cancer. Here is the DNA: TGTGCCACCAGAGCCCCCGGGACATCGGAGGGCAGAACTAACTATGGCTACACCTTC. It codes for CATRAPGTSEGRTNYGYTF. With the rest looked up from the reference TRBV15 and TRBJ1-2 genes rather than sequenced, the full variable domain is DAMVIQNPRYQVTQFGKPVTLSCSQTLNHNVMYWYQQKSSQAPKLLFHYYDKDFNNEADTPDNFQSRRPNTSFCFLDIRSPGLGDTAMYLCATRAPGTSEGRTNYGYTFGSGTRLTVV.